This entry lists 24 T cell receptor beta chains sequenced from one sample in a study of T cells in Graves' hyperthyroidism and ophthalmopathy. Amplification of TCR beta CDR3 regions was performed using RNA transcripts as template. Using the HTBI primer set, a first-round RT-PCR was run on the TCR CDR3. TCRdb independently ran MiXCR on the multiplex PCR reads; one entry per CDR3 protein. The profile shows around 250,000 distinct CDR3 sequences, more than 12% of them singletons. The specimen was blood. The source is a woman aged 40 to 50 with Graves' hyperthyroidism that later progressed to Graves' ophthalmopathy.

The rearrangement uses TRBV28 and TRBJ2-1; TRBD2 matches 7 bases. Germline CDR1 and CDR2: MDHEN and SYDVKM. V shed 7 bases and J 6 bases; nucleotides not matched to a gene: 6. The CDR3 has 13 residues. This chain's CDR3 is CASTTREGNEQFF. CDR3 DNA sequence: TGTGCCAGCACAACTAGGGAGGGCAATGAGCAGTTCTTC.

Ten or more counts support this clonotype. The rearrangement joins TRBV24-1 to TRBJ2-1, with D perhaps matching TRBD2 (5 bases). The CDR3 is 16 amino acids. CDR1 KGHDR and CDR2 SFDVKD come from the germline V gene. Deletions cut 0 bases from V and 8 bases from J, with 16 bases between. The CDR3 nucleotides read TGTGCCACCAGTGATTTGCCGGGATCCATGGGCGATGAGCAGTTCTTC. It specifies CATSDLPGSMGDEQFF.

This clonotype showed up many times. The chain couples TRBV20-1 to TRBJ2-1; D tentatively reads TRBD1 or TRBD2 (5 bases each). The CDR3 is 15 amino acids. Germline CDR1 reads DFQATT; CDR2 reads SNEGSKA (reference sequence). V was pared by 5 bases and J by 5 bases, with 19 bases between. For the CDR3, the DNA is TGCAGTGCTGCTGGGGTCGAAGGGGACGACAATGAGCAGTTCTTC. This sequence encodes CSAAGVEGDDNEQFF.

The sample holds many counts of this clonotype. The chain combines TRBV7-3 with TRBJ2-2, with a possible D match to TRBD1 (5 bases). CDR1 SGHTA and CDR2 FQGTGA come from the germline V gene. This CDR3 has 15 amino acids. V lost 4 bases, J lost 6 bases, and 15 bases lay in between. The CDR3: CASSSLAGQAGELFF. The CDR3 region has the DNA TGTGCCAGCAGCTCTCTGGCAGGGCAGGCCGGGGAGCTGTTTTTT.

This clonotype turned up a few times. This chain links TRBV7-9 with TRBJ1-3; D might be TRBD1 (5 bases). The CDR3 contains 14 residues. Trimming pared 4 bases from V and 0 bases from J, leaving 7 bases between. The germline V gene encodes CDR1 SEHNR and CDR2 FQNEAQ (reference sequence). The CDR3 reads CASSSGPSGNTIYF. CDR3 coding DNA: TGTGCCAGCAGCTCGGGGCCCTCTGGAAACACCATATATTTT.

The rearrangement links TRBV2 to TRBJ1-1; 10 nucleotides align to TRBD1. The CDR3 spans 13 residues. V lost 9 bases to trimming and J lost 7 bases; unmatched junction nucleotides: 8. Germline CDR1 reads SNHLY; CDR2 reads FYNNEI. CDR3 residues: CASWTDRGNEAFF. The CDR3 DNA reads TGTGCCAGTTGGACGGACAGGGGGAATGAAGCTTTCTTT. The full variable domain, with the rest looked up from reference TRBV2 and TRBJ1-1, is EPEVTQTPSHQVTQMGQEVILRCVPISNHLYFYWYRQILGQKVEFLVSFYNNEISEKSEIFDDQFSVERPDGSNFTLKIRSTKLEDSAMYFCASWTDRGNEAFFGQGTRLTVV.

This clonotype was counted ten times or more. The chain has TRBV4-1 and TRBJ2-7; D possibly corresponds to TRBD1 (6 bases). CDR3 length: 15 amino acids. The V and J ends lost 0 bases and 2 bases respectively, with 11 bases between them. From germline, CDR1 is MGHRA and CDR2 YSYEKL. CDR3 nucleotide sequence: TGCGCCAGCAGCCAAGAAACAGGGATGCCCTACGAGCAGTACTTC. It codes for CASSQETGMPYEQYF.

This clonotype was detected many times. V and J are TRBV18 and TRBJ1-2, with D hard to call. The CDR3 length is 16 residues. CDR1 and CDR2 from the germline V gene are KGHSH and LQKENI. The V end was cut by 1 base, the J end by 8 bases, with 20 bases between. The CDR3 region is CASSPRPWQEGLGYTF. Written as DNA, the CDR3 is TGTGCCAGCTCACCACGTCCGTGGCAGGAAGGGTTGGGCTACACCTTC.

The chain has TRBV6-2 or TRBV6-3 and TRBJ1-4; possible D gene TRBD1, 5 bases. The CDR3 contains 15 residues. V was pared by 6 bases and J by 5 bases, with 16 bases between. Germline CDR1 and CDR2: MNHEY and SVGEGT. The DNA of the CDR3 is TGTGCCAGCAGAGTGAACAGGTTCCTAAATGAAAAACTGTTTTTT. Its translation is CASRVNRFLNEKLFF.

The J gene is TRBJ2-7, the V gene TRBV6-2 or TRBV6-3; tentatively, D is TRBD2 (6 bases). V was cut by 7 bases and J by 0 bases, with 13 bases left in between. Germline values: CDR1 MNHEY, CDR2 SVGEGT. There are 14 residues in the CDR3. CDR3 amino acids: CASKNWDSSYEQYF. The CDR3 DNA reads TGTGCCAGCAAGAACTGGGACTCCTCCTACGAGCAGTACTTC.

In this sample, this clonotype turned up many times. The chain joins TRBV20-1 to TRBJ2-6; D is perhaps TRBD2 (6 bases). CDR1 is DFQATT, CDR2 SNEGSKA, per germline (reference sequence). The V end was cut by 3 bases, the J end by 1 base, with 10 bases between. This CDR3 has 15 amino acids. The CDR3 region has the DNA TGCAGTGCTAGCGGGGGTATGTCTGGGGCCAACGTCCTGACTTTC. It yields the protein CSASGGMSGANVLTF.

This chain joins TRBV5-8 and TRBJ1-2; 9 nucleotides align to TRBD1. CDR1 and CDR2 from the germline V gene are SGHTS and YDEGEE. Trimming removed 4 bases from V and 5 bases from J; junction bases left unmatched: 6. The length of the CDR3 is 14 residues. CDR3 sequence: CASSGIDRGYGYTF. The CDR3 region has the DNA TGTGCCAGCAGCGGAATAGACAGGGGGTATGGCTACACCTTC.

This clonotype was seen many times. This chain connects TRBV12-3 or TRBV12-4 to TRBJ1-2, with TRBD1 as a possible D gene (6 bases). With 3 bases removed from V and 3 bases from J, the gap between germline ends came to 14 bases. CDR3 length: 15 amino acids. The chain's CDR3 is CASSFGGALDYGYTF. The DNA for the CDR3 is TGTGCCAGCAGTTTCGGGGGGGCGCTTGACTATGGCTACACCTTC.

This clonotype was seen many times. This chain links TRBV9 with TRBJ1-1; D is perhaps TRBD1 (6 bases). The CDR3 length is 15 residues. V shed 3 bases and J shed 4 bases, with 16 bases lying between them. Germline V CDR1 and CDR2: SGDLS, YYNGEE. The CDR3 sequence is CASSANRAEGTEAFF. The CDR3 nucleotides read TGTGCCAGCAGCGCGAACAGGGCTGAGGGCACTGAAGCTTTCTTT.

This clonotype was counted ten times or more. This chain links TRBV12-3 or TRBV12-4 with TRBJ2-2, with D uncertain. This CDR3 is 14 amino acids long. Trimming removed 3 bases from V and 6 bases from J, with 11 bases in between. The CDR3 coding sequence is TGTGCCAGCAGTTTGAGTCGACATTCCGGGGAGCTGTTTTTT. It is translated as CASSLSRHSGELFF.

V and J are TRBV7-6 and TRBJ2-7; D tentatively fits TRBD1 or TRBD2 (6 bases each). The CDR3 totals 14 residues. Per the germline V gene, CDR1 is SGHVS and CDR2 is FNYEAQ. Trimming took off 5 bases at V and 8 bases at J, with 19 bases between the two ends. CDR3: CASSPGSARGQQYF. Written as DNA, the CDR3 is TGTGCCAGCAGCCCCGGCAGTGCTCGGGGGCAGCAGTACTTC.

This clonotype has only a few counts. The CDR3, as DNA: TGTGCCAGCGGTAAAGGGGGGCCCGGGGCCAACGTCCTGACTTTC. The encoded protein is CASGKGGPGANVLTF. The rearrangement links TRBV28 to TRBJ2-6; TRBD1 or TRBD2 may be the D gene (6 bases each). The CDR3 consists of 15 residues. Germline-derived CDR1 and CDR2 are MDHEN and SYDVKM. V lost 8 bases, J lost 4 bases, and 15 bases lay in between.

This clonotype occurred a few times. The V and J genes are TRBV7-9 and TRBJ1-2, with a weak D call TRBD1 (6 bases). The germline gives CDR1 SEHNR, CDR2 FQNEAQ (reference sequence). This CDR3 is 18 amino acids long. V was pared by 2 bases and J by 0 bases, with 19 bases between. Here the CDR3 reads CASSLKLGPQGPNYGYTF. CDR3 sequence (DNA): TGTGCCAGCAGCTTAAAACTCGGGCCACAGGGTCCTAACTATGGCTACACCTTC.

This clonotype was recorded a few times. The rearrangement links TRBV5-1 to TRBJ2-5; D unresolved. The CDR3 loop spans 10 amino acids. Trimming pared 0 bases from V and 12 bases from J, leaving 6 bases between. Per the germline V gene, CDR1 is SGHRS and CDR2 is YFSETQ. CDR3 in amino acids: CASSLGEEYF. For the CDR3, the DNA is TGCGCCAGCAGCTTGGGCGAAGAGTACTTC.

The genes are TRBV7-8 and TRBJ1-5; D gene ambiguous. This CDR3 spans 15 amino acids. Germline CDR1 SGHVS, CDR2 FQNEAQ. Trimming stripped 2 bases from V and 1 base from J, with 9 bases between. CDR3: CASSLPGFSNQPQHF. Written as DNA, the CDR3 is TGTGCCAGCAGCTTACCAGGTTTCAGCAATCAGCCCCAGCATTTT.

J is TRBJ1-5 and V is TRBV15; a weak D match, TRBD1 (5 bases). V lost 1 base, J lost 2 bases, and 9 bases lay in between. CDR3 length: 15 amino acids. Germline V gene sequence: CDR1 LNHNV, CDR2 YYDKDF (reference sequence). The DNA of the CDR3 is TGTGCCACCAGCAGAGTCCAGGGTGGCAATCAGCCCCAGCATTTT. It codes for CATSRVQGGNQPQHF.

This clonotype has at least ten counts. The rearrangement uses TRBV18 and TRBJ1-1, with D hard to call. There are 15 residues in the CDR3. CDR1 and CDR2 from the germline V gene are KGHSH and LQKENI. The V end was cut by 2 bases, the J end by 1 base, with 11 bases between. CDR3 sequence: CASSPSSERNTEAFF. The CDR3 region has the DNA TGTGCCAGCTCACCATCGTCAGAAAGGAACACTGAAGCTTTCTTT.

The chain's CDR3 is CSASRGPAWEGANVLTF. Written as DNA, the CDR3 is TGCAGTGCTAGTCGGGGACCGGCCTGGGAGGGGGCCAACGTCCTGACTTTC. This chain links TRBV20-1 with TRBJ2-6; TRBD1 or TRBD2 may be the D gene (5 bases each). Germline V gene data show CDR1 as DFQATT and CDR2 as SNEGSKA (reference sequence). This CDR3 region has 17 residues. V lost 3 bases, J lost 4 bases, and 19 bases lay in between.

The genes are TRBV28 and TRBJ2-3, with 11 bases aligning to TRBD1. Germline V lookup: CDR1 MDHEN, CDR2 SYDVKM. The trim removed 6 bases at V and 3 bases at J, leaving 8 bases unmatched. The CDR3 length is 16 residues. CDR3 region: CASSAPGQGETDTQYF. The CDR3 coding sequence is TGTGCCAGCAGCGCTCCGGGACAGGGGGAGACAGATACGCAGTATTTT.